The entry that follows covers one TCR beta chain sequence. The data were taken from a study of control samples from healthy donors and cancer patients. V dropped 4 bases and J dropped 3 bases, with 18 bases sitting between them. The CDR3 has 17 residues. Per the germline V gene, CDR1 is SNHLY and CDR2 is FYNNEI. Produced via immunoSEQ multiplex PCR; TCRdb's table is partial and in-frame only. The sample includes 150,000 to 200,000 clones, 90% to 95% of them seen just once. The origin of this receptor is a man between 18 and 35 years old in good health. The V gene is TRBV2, the J gene TRBJ1-4, with D possibly being TRBD1 (6 bases). The sequenced sample was blood. The CDR3: CASSAPPGGAPNEKLFF. CDR3 sequence (DNA): TGTGCCAGCAGTGCCCCGCCGGGGGGGGCGCCTAATGAAAAACTGTTTTTT.